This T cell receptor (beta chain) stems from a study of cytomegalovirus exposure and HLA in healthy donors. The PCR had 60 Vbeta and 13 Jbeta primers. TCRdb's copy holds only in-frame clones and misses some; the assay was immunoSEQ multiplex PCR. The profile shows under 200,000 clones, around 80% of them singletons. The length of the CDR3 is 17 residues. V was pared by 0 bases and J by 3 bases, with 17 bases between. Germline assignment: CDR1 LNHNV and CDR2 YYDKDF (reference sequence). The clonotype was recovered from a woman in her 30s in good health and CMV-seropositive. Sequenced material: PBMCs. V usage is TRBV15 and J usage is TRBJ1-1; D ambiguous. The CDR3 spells CATSRDRSDREDTEAFF. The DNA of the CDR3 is TGTGCCACCAGCAGAGATCGCTCAGACCGGGAGGACACTGAAGCTTTCTTT. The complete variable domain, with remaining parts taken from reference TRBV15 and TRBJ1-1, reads DAMVIQNPRYQVTQFGKPVTLSCSQTLNHNVMYWYQQKSSQAPKLLFHYYDKDFNNEADTPDNFQSRRPNTSFCFLDIRSPGLGDTAMYLCATSRDRSDREDTEAFFGQGTRLTVV.